These 21 T cell receptor beta chains were sequenced from one sample in a study of blood T cell repertoires in COVID-19. Using immunoSEQ multiplex PCR, the repertoire was profiled, and TCRdb retains in-frame clones only, with some absent. The sample carries approximately 210,000 clones, 86% recorded once. Specimen: peripheral blood. The source is a young man who had recovered from COVID-19.

The chain carries TRBV11-1 and TRBJ1-6, with no clear D. The germline CDR1 and CDR2 sequences are SGHAT and FQDESV (reference sequence). The CDR3 is made up of 15 amino acids. V lost 0 bases and J lost 7, with 10 bases in between. CDR3 DNA: TGTGCCAGCAGCTTAGCGACGGGTGGCAATTCACCCCTCCACTTT. Amino acid sequence: CASSLATGGNSPLHF.

This clone occurred once. V usage is TRBV3-1 (or the pseudogene TRBV3-2) and J usage is TRBJ2-1; 8 nucleotides match TRBD2. This CDR3 contains 15 residues. V trimming: 4 bases; J trimming: 7 bases; junction bases outside the gene matches: 9. Germline assignment: CDR1 LGHDT and CDR2 YNNKEL (reference sequence). CDR3 DNA: TGTGCCAGCAGCCGCCCAGCGGGGGCCGGAAATGAGCAGTTCTTC. Translating gives CASSRPAGAGNEQFF.

The chain has TRBV5-1 and TRBJ2-6; 7 nucleotides line up with TRBD1. Germline assignment: CDR1 SGHRS and CDR2 YFSETQ. The CDR3 runs to 17 residues. Trimming removed 4 bases from V and 4 bases from J; junction bases left unmatched: 11. CDR3 nucleotides: TGCGCCAGCAGCCGGACAGGCCCTTTGGGCGGGGCCAACGTCCTGACTTTC. As protein: CASSRTGPLGGANVLTF.

The J gene is TRBJ1-5, the V gene TRBV30, with 9 bases fitting TRBD1. Germline V gene data show CDR1 as GTSNPN and CDR2 as SVGIG (reference sequence). J was trimmed by 6 bases and V by 3 bases; bases with no gene match: 9. This CDR3 contains 15 residues. The DNA of the CDR3 is TGTGCCTGGAGGGGACAGGGTCTTGGTGGTCAGCCCCAGCATTTT. It is translated as CAWRGQGLGGQPQHF.

This clone was detected a few times. The V and J genes are TRBV2 and TRBJ1-2; D not resolved. Trimming shortened V by 11 bases and J by 2 bases, and 9 bases separated the two germline ends. CDR1 is SNHLY, CDR2 FYNNEI, per germline. This CDR3 has 11 residues. The CDR3 DNA sequence: TGTGCCGTGCGACTGAACTATGGCTACACCTTC. Protein product: CAVRLNYGYTF.

This chain uses TRBV11-2 with TRBJ2-6; the match to TRBD1 covers 9 bases. The germline V gene encodes CDR1 SGHAT and CDR2 FQNNGV. V gave up 3 bases and J gave up 3 bases; unmatched junction bases: 9. The CDR3 extends over 18 amino acids. CDR3 sequence: CASSFDGTGLGGANVLTF. As DNA, the CDR3 is TGTGCCAGCAGCTTTGACGGGACAGGGTTGGGTGGGGCCAACGTCCTGACTTTC.

This clone was recorded once. The same CDR3 can be traced to other DNA sequences in this sample. The genes are TRBV3-1 (or the pseudogene TRBV3-2) and TRBJ2-1; D is unresolved. The CDR3 is 15 amino acids. Germline CDR1 is LGHDT and CDR2 is YNNKEL (reference sequence). Trimming shortened V by 0 bases and J by 0 bases, and 6 bases separated the two germline ends. CDR3 residues: CASSQDSGSYNEQFF. In DNA form, the CDR3 reads TGTGCCAGCAGCCAAGACAGTGGCTCCTACAATGAGCAGTTCTTC.

V usage is TRBV6-6 and J usage is TRBJ2-1; TRBD2 matches 11 bases. CDR1 is MNHNY, CDR2 SVGAGI, per germline (reference sequence). V was pared by 5 bases and J by 4 bases, with 10 bases of the junction left unmatched. This CDR3 has 17 residues. CDR3 sequence: CASSPALAGGSYNEQFF. CDR3 nucleotides: TGTGCCAGCAGTCCAGCCTTAGCGGGGGGGTCATACAATGAGCAGTTCTTC.

This chain uses TRBV4-1 with TRBJ2-6; D is uncertain. Trimming pared 4 bases from V and 1 base from J, leaving 5 bases between. The length of the CDR3 is 14 residues. Germline V gene sequence: CDR1 MGHRA, CDR2 YSYEKL. For the CDR3, the DNA is TGCGCCAGCAGCCCCCAATCTGGGGCCAACGTCCTGACTTTC. This encodes CASSPQSGANVLTF.

The CDR3 DNA reads as TGTGCCAGCTCTACGGCCGGGACAGGGTATTGGGAGCAGTACTTC. Protein sequence: CASSTAGTGYWEQYF. The rearrangement links TRBV6-5 to TRBJ2-7; 9 positions match TRBD1. The V and J ends lost 8 bases and 7 bases, in that order; junction bases with no gene match: 15. Germline CDR1 is MNHEY and CDR2 is SVGAGI. The CDR3 runs 15 residues.

J is TRBJ2-2 and V is TRBV3-1 (or the pseudogene TRBV3-2); TRBD1 is a possible D gene (6 bases). Per germline, CDR1 LGHDT and CDR2 YNNKEL (reference sequence). V was shortened by 0 bases and J by 7 bases, with 18 bases between the two germline ends. The CDR3 has 17 amino acids. In nucleotides, the CDR3 is TGTGCCAGCAGCCAAGATCCCCTAGCCAGGGGATACGGGGAGCTGTTTTTT. Its protein is CASSQDPLARGYGELFF.

CDR3 sequence reads: CASGRGAEGNEQFF. The DNA of the CDR3 is TGTGCCAGCGGGAGGGGGGCCGAGGGGAATGAGCAGTTCTTC. The V and J genes are TRBV6-5 and TRBJ2-1; D might be TRBD2 (7 bases). Trimming pared 8 bases from V and 7 bases from J, leaving 18 bases between. In germline, CDR1 is MNHEY, CDR2 SVGAGI. This CDR3 has 14 amino acids.

The V gene is TRBV30, the J gene TRBJ1-1, with TRBD1 as a possible D gene (5 bases). Germline V CDR1 and CDR2: GTSNPN, SVGIG (reference sequence). V lost 1 base, J lost 10 bases, and 16 bases lay in between. CDR3 length equals 13 residues. The CDR3 DNA follows: TGTGCCTGGAGTGATCAGGGTGAGCAGAGAGCTTTCTTT. Translation: CAWSDQGEQRAFF.

The chain uses TRBV29-1 and TRBJ2-3, with D perhaps TRBD2 (6 bases). The CDR3 spans 15 residues. Germline V CDR1 and CDR2: SQVTM, ANQGSEA. V was pared by 6 bases and J by 3 bases, with 19 bases between. CDR3 nucleotides: TGCAGCGTCGCTAGCGTCGGGGGTGCGACAGATACGCAGTATTTT. This translates into CSVASVGGATDTQYF.

The chain combines TRBV5-1 with TRBJ1-4, with a possible D match to TRBD1 (6 bases). V gave up 4 bases and J gave up 7 bases, with 17 bases separating them. Germline V gene sequence: CDR1 SGHRS, CDR2 YFSETQ. The CDR3 spans 15 residues. In nucleotides, the CDR3 is TGCGCCAGCAGCCTAAGCGCGGGGGCCTCTGAAAAACTGTTTTTT. Its translation is CASSLSAGASEKLFF.

The chain couples TRBV5-1 to TRBJ2-7; the D gene is possibly TRBD1 (5 bases). Trimming pared 4 bases from V and 2 bases from J, leaving 10 bases between. The CDR3 loop spans 13 amino acids. The germline V gene has CDR1 SGHRS and CDR2 YFSETQ. The CDR3: CASSSDRAYEQYF. The CDR3 DNA sequence: TGCGCCAGCAGCAGCGACAGAGCCTACGAGCAGTACTTC.

The chain is built from TRBV30 and TRBJ2-7; a weak D match, TRBD1 (5 bases). V shed 0 bases and J shed 3 bases, with 9 bases lying between them. The V gene's germline CDR1 is GTSNPN and CDR2 SVGIG (reference sequence). The CDR3 totals 13 residues. The CDR3 DNA reads TGTGCCTGGAGTGTTGGAAGGGGCTACGAGCAGTACTTC. Translated, it gives CAWSVGRGYEQYF.

The chain is built from TRBV11-2 and TRBJ1-1, with unresolved D. V was clipped by 3 bases and J by 2 bases, with 7 bases between them. CDR3 size: 13 residues. Germline CDR1 reads SGHAT; CDR2 reads FQNNGV. The DNA for the CDR3 is TGTGCCAGCAGCTTTAGTCGCAACACTGAAGCTTTCTTT. Residues: CASSFSRNTEAFF.

The rearrangement links TRBV11-2 to TRBJ2-3; 9 bases map to TRBD2. This CDR3 contains 17 residues. Looked up from germline, CDR1 is SGHAT and CDR2 is FQNNGV. V was pared by 1 base and J by 2 bases, with 7 bases of the junction left unmatched. CDR3 amino acids: CASSLVGGGVVTDTQYF. The CDR3 region has the DNA TGTGCCAGCAGCTTAGTAGGCGGGGGGGTAGTCACAGATACGCAGTATTTT.

This chain connects TRBV25-1 to TRBJ2-3; 8 nucleotides match TRBD2. V gave up 3 bases and J gave up 3 bases; unmatched junction bases: 8. Germline V gene data show CDR1 as MGHDK and CDR2 as SYGVNS. The CDR3 contains 16 residues. The CDR3 coding sequence is TGTGCCAGCAGTGACGGGGCGGGGGGTAGGACAGATACGCAGTATTTT. It translates to CASSDGAGGRTDTQYF.

In the case of this clone: The junction does not match germline at one end; this may be a read error. The V call is TRBV2, the J call TRBJ1-4; D call uncertain. Germline CDR1 and CDR2: SNHLY and FYNNEI. This CDR3 is built from 13 residues. DNA for the CDR3: TGTGCCAGCAGGGAAGCCCTTAATGAAAAACTGTTTTTT. Translation gives CASREALNEKLFF. Full variable domain (missing parts from reference TRBV2 and TRBJ1-4): EPEVTQTPSHQVTQMGQEVILRCVPISNHLYFYWYRQILGQKVEFLVSFYNNEISEKSEIFDDQFSVERPDGSNFTLKIRSTKLEDSAMYFCASREALNEKLFFGSGTQLSVL.